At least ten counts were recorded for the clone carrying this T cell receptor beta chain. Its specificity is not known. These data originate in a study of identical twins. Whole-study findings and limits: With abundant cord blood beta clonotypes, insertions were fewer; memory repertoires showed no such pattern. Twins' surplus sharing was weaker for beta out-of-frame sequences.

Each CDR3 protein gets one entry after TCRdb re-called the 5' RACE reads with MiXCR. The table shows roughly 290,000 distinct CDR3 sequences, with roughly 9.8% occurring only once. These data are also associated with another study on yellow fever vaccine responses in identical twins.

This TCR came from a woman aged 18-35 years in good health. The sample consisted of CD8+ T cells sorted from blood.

Written as DNA, the CDR3 is TGTGCCAGCACCCCTAACTGGCACTACAATGAGCAGTTCTTC. Amino acids: CASTPNWHYNEQFF. V is TRBV3-1 and J is TRBJ2-1; no reliable D call. Per germline, CDR1 LGHDT and CDR2 YNNKEL (reference sequence). The CDR3 contains 14 residues. V lost 7 bases to trimming and J lost 3 bases, with 13 bases between them.